Listed here are 13 T cell receptor beta chains from one sample, sequenced in a study of blood T cell repertoires in COVID-19. Data came from immunoSEQ multiplex PCR; TCRdb stores just in-frame clones and leaves some out. The sample lists roughly 570,000 clones, about 89% occurring once. The specimen sequenced was peripheral blood. The receptors originated from a woman aged 50 to 65 with COVID-19, enrolled during active disease.

V gene TRBV19 combines with J gene TRBJ1-4, with D perhaps matching TRBD1 (5 bases). Trimming shortened V by 10 bases and J by 4 bases, and 16 bases separated the two germline ends. Germline lookup yields CDR1 LNHDA and CDR2 SQIVND (reference sequence). There are 14 residues in the CDR3. CDR3 DNA: TGTGCCATTTCACCGGGACTAGATAATGAAAAACTGTTTTTT. As protein: CAISPGLDNEKLFF. Looking up the rest from reference TRBV19 and TRBJ1-4 gives the full variable domain: DGGITQSPKYLFRKEGQNVTLSCEQNLNHDAMYWYRQDPGQGLRLIYYSQIVNDFQKGDIAEGYSVSREKKESFPLTVTSAQKNPTAFYLCAISPGLDNEKLFFGSGTQLSVL.

This chain uses TRBV30 with TRBJ2-7; 7 nucleotides agree with TRBD1. Germline CDR1 is GTSNPN and CDR2 is SVGIG (reference sequence). CDR3 length: 13 amino acids. V gave up 6 bases and J gave up 0 bases; unmatched junction bases: 5. CDR3 loop: CACLDRSSYEQYF. In DNA form, the CDR3 reads TGTGCCTGTCTGGACAGGAGCTCCTACGAGCAGTACTTC. Looking up the rest from reference TRBV30 and TRBJ2-7 gives the full variable domain: SQTIHQWPATLVQPVGSPLSLECTVEGTSNPNLYWYRQAAGRGLQLLFYSVGIGQISSEVPQNLSASRPQDRQFILSSKKLLLSDSGFYLCACLDRSSYEQYFGPGTRLTVT.

The chain uses TRBV6-6 and TRBJ2-7, with D tentatively TRBD1 (6 bases). V gave up 6 bases and J gave up 3 bases, with 9 bases separating them. The germline CDR1 and CDR2 sequences are MNHNY and SVGAGI (reference sequence). This CDR3 contains 12 residues. This CDR3 reads CASRLDSYEQYF. In nucleotides, the CDR3 is TGTGCCAGCAGGCTGGACAGCTACGAGCAGTACTTC.

The chain uses TRBV19 and TRBJ1-4; 9 bases align to TRBD1. J lost 8 bases, V lost 4 bases, and 8 bases had no gene match. CDR3 length: 15 residues. The germline gives CDR1 LNHDA, CDR2 SQIVND (reference sequence). The chain's CDR3 is CASSTRTGAYEKLFF. The CDR3 nucleotides are TGTGCCAGTAGTACGAGGACAGGGGCTTACGAAAAACTGTTTTTT.

The gene calls are TRBV6-5 and TRBJ1-2; no clear D gene. The V end lost 10 bases, the J end lost 4 bases, and 19 bases lay between the germline ends. The length of the CDR3 is 14 residues. Germline CDR1 and CDR2: MNHEY and SVGAGI. Here the CDR3 DNA reads TGTGCCACCATGACACGCGGACTACTCTATGGCTACACCTTC. Its protein product is CATMTRGLLYGYTF.

The chain couples TRBV14 to TRBJ2-7; 7 nucleotides match TRBD2. This CDR3 has 13 residues. V gave up 4 bases and J gave up 3 bases; unmatched junction bases: 3. Germline loops: CDR1 SGHDN, CDR2 FVKESK. The CDR3 sequence: CASSPSSGYEQYF. CDR3 sequence (DNA): TGTGCCAGCAGCCCCTCTAGCGGCTACGAGCAGTACTTC.

This chain uses TRBV24-1 with TRBJ2-2, with D perhaps TRBD2 (5 bases). Deletions cut 3 bases from V and 5 bases from J, with 18 bases between. The CDR3 has 17 residues. Germline V gene sequence: CDR1 KGHDR, CDR2 SFDVKD. The CDR3 DNA reads TGTGCCACCAGTGATCCCCCTGGACTCGGACGAACCGGGGAGCTGTTTTTT. Translation gives CATSDPPGLGRTGELFF.

The chain combines TRBV29-1 with TRBJ1-2; 10 bases fit TRBD1. The germline V gene has CDR1 SQVTM and CDR2 ANQGSEA. V shed 4 bases, J shed 6 bases, and the junction held 5 bases outside the gene matches. This CDR3 has 13 residues. In DNA, the CDR3 is TGCAGCGTTGGGGACAGGGGAGGGGATGGCTACACCTTC. Translation: CSVGDRGGDGYTF.

CDR3 nucleotide sequence: TGTGCCAGCAGGACCGACAGGGTCTATGGCTACACCTTC. It specifies CASRTDRVYGYTF. The V and J genes are TRBV6-5 and TRBJ1-2; 7 bases agree with TRBD1. V was clipped by 6 bases and J by 4 bases; unmatched bases: 5. Germline loops: CDR1 MNHEY, CDR2 SVGAGI. This CDR3 has 13 amino acids.

The chain employs TRBV3-1 (or the pseudogene TRBV3-2) and TRBJ1-1, with D perhaps TRBD1 (6 bases). V lost 0 bases, J lost 5 bases, and 10 bases lay in between. Germline values: CDR1 LGHDT, CDR2 YNNKEL (reference sequence). The CDR3 has 14 residues. As DNA, the CDR3 is TGTGCCAGCAGCCAAGACCAGGGGAAGACTGAAGCTTTCTTT. Translation gives CASSQDQGKTEAFF.

This rearrangement joins TRBV5-1 to TRBJ1-3; 10 bases fit TRBD1. In germline, CDR1 is SGHRS, CDR2 YFSETQ. The CDR3 runs 19 residues. Trimming cost V 4 bases and J 3 bases; bases outside gene matches: 16. CDR3 sequence reads: CASSPGNPGQGIGGNTIYF. CDR3 DNA sequence: TGCGCCAGCAGCCCAGGAAACCCGGGACAGGGGATAGGTGGAAACACCATATATTTT.

The chain employs TRBV5-1 and TRBJ2-7; 8 bases match TRBD2. V shed 4 bases, J shed 5 bases, and the junction held 17 bases outside the gene matches. The length of the CDR3 is 17 residues. Germline loops: CDR1 SGHRS, CDR2 YFSETQ. In nucleotides, the CDR3 is TGCGCCAGCAGCCCTTCCGGGGGGGGCGTCGACTGGAACGAGCAGTACTTC. Translated, it gives CASSPSGGGVDWNEQYF.

The V call is TRBV27, the J call TRBJ2-7, with 7 bases fitting TRBD2. The CDR3 extends over 14 amino acids. V dropped 4 bases and J dropped 6; count of bases not matched to a gene: 9. Germline V gene sequence: CDR1 MNHEY, CDR2 SMNVEV (reference sequence). The CDR3, as DNA: TGTGCCAGCAGTTCCAGGGAGGGTTTCGGCGAGCAGTACTTC. Translating gives CASSSREGFGEQYF.